This T cell receptor beta chain was observed in a study of shared clonotypes between healthy human individuals (dated by TCRdb to 2019 to 2021). Regarding the research as a whole: The cohort included three men and a couple of women between 18 and 49 years of age. For each donor, CD4 naive and CD4 memory were each run on three plates, CD8 naive on two plates, and CD8 memory on one plate. The study deeply sequenced blood TCR repertoires of 5 or 6 healthy adults to estimate repertoire size and the extent of clonotype sharing between individuals. To increase sequencing depth and limit assay-specific biases, TCR repertoire library preparation and sequencing were carried out by different laboratories using diverse techniques. Per donor, leukapheresis produced somewhere between about 0.85 and 8.9 billion PBMCs.

In regard to this clone: Its target antigen remains unknown. No much larger clone exists at a distance of one base, and base qualities are not known.

Paper-wide results and their limitations: Rarefaction of sorted-subset datasets indicated incomplete sequencing despite the large sequencing depth. Sharing across a few donors was observed for roughly 5% of naive CD4, around 3.5% of naive CD8, 2.3% of memory CD4, and roughly 0.4% of memory CD8 clonotypes. Because the study included only a small number of donors, the genetic and exposure-history diversity represented was limited. Compared with non-shared clonotypes, the clonotypes found in all four sorted-subset donors had higher generation probabilities. Naive subsets generally had larger estimated clonotype richness than memory subsets. Pairwise subsampling led to the expectation that sequencing depth would affect the degree of clonotype sharing among donors. Sampling was restricted to blood, and TCR repertoires in tissue are likely to differ from TCR repertoires in blood.

Donors were healthy HIV-negative adults with no recently reported acute infections or vaccinations. All donors were Caucasian adults living in Nashville, Tennessee, USA. CD4+ T cells were enriched through magnetic negative selection, after which naive cells were positively selected on CD45RA and the remaining negative fraction served as the memory subset. Blood was collected by leukapheresis, and PBMCs were isolated by Ficoll-Histopaque density gradient centrifugation and then cryopreserved in liquid nitrogen vapor phase. Analytical flow cytometry was used to check the purity and quantity of every magnetically sorted T cell population. Each sorted fraction had its genomic DNA isolated and then quantified by UV absorbance on a Nanodrop 2000c. TCR CDR3 regions were amplified from genomic DNA by multiplex PCR using the deep immunoSEQ assay. For each cell subset, the extracted genomic DNA was distributed evenly across all wells of several immunoSEQ 96-well plates, and each plate served as one replicate. For sorted subsets, around 200 ng genomic DNA, equal to tens of thousands of T cell genomes, was loaded into each replicate PCR. Purified libraries were quantified with a Qubit 3.0 fluorometer, sized on a Bioanalyzer 2100, and re-quantified with the KAPA Library Quantification kit. Each immunoSEQ 96-well plate was sequenced on its own single-read 150-cycle Illumina NextSeq 550 flow cell. As for the original processing: Because the immunoSEQ output held only junctional sequences and lacked quality scores, the filtering could not match the filtering applied to full-length reads. To assign V/J genes and CDR3, sequences were annotated against IMGT germline references using PyIR, a Python wrapper for IgBLAST v1.9. Any read was removed if the V/J assignment was weak (E-value above 1e-6), the CDR3 was missing, or the read contained stop codons, out-of-frame junctions, or ambiguous translated residues. A V3J clonotype was defined by an identical inferred V gene, J gene, and CDR3 amino acid sequence. To compute the percentage overlap between repertoires, the number of shared unique clonotypes was divided by the size of the smaller repertoire. Three approaches were used to assess repertoire richness: RTK rarefaction, the Chao1 estimator, and Recon v2.1 estimates of unobserved clonotypes. Generation probabilities were computed with OLGA for all TCRbeta clonotypes obtained by the gDNA method from several donors. The table comes from immuneACCESS by way of TCRdb, which keeps in-frame sequences with V and J called. Part of the clones is missing from these tables; in studies checked, under half for an unresolved V gene and the rest for unknown reasons. V, J and clone size derive from that table, while D and trimming were established from the DNA sequence. In this sample the table shows 2 million to 3 million clones, approximately 93% of which occur a single time. The ten top clones hold about 0.34% of the sample.

CDR1 and CDR2 are read off the germline V gene as SGHRS and YFSETQ. The CDR3 measures 14 amino acids from cysteine to phenylalanine. Only CDR3 DNA remains: 42 bases, in frame from the first base. V ends up 4 bases short and J 3 bases short, with an unmatched junction base count of 5. The V gene is TRBV5-1 and the J gene is TRBJ2-7, with 9 junctional bases fitting TRBD2. The sample was naive CD4+ T cells from PBMCs. The cell subset or site label, read with the paper, signifies: CD45RA+ positively selected. This clonotype originated in a man younger than 35 in good health. Some clones in this sample may be carry-over from other donors' samples. The bases read TGCGCCAGCAGCGACAGTAGCGGGAGCTACGAGCAGTACTTC. It specifies CASSDSSGSYEQYF.